This T cell receptor beta chain is from a study of blood T cells in healthy people across ages. This clonotype has a single count. What it recognizes is unknown. One base away lies a much larger clone, so this may be a sequencing read error. A second about 7 to 12 cycle PCR used barcoded and J-beta primers. TCRdb redid the calling of the 5' RACE reads with MiXCR, one entry per CDR3 protein. The data contain fewer than 800,000 distinct CDR3 sequences, about 30% of them seen just once; the ten biggest clones take up 15% to 19%. Healthy Caucasian individuals from Russia aged about 6 to 100 were enrolled as donors. Study-level results: Age showed a roughly linear inverse relationship with TCR beta diversity per million T cells. PBMCs left unsorted prevented a conclusive naive versus antigen-experienced comparison.

The CDR3 loop spans 13 amino acids. The V gene's germline CDR1 is SGHKS and CDR2 YYEKEE (reference sequence). This receptor was obtained from a woman aged 80 or over in good health. The rearrangement uses TRBV5-5 and TRBJ1-2, with D tentatively TRBD1 (5 bases). Sequences were obtained from blood. The CDR3 sequence: CASSPGTEIGHTF. The CDR3 DNA is TGTGCCAGCAGCCCCGGGACCGAGATTGGCCACACCTTC.